These 3 T cell receptor gamma chains share one sample of origin, sequenced in a study of gammadelta T cells in human blood. TCRdb re-processed the RT-PCR reads using CATT. The sample table sets out roughly 89 gamma-chain clones. Sequenced sample: Vgamma9Vdelta2 gamma-delta T cells from adult blood. The receptors here all came from a human donor.

The J gene is TRGJP2; the V gene was not called. This CDR3 is built from 10 residues. The CDR3 protein is CASSDWIKTF. DNA of the CDR3: TGTGCTAGTAGTGATTGGATCAAGACGTTT.

V and J are TRGV10 and TRGJ1 or TRGJ2. TRGV10 is an ORF, with its function uncertain. V gave up 8 bases and J gave up 0 bases; unmatched junction bases: 5. The CDR3 is 13 amino acids. CDR3 sequence reads: CAAWDMNYYKKLF. CDR3 nucleotide sequence: TGTGCTGCGTGGGATATGAATTATTATAAGAAACTCTTT.

Within the sample, this clone is large. The J gene is TRGJP, the V gene TRGV9. The junction had 4 bases not matched to a gene; V was cut back by 3 bases and J by 2 bases. The germline gives CDR1 GITISATS, CDR2 ISYDGTV (reference sequence). The CDR3 extends over 17 amino acids. CDR3 DNA sequence: TGTGCCTTGTGGGAGCCGTGGCAAGAGTTGGGCAAAAAAATCAAGGTATTT. It specifies CALWEPWQELGKKIKVF.